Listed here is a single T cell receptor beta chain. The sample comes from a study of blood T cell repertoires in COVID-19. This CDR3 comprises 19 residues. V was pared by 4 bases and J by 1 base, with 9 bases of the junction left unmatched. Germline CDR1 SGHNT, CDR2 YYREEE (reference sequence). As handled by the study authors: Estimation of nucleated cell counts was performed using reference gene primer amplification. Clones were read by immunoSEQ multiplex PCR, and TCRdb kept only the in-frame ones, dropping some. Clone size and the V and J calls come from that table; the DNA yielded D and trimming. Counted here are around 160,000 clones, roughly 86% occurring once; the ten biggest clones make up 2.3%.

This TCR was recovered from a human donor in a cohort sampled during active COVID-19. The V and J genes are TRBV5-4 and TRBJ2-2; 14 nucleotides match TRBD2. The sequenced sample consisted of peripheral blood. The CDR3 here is CASSRPGLAGAGNTGELFF. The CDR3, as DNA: TGTGCCAGCAGCAGACCGGGACTAGCGGGAGCTGGGAACACCGGGGAGCTGTTTTTT. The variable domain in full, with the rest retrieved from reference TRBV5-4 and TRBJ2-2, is ETGVTQSPTHLIKTRGQQVTLRCSSQSGHNTVSWYQQALGQGPQFIFQYYREEENGRGNFPPRFSGLQFPNYSSELNVNALELDDSALYLCASSRPGLAGAGNTGELFFGEGSRLTVL.